Sequencing of this T cell receptor beta chain was carried out in a study of regulatory T cells in long-lasting Graves disease. General study results and limits: Segments TRBV28, TRBJ1-2 and TRBJ2-5 showed preferential usage in persistent disease.

Time point given: newly diagnosed GD, antithyroid drugs for less than 3 months. Generation of the TCR library employed RNA extracted from PBMCs. This clonotype was counted ten times or more. Its antigen is unidentified. The CDR3 runs 17 residues. With 6 bases clipped from V and 9 bases from J, the junction kept 20 bases outside the gene matches. CDR3 regions were amplified by Arm-PCR using iRepertoire HTBI primers to build TCR beta libraries. TCRdb independently ran MiXCR on the multiplex PCR reads; one entry per CDR3 protein. The sample carries a few hundred thousand distinct CDR3 sequences, about 15% recorded once. These data also featured in a second study, about T cells in Graves' hyperthyroidism and ophthalmopathy. That paper states: The study defined stable Graves' hyperthyroidism as no ophthalmopathy progression within 18 months. Most thyroid clonotypes that were expanded above 0.001 also turned up in blood.

The sequence came from a woman aged 50 to 65 with Graves disease. The sample here was peripheral blood mononuclear cells (PBMCs), taken at new diagnosis, from a patient treated with antithyroid drugs. The rearrangement joins TRBV12-3 or TRBV12-4 to TRBJ2-1, with 7 nucleotides matching TRBD2. The CDR3 sequence: CASRVPVGGRGGGEQFF. CDR3 coding DNA: TGTGCCAGCAGAGTCCCGGTAGGCGGGAGAGGTGGGGGTGAGCAGTTCTTC.